A selection of T cell receptor beta chains follows, all from one sample in a study of identical twins. TCRdb re-analysed the 5' RACE reads in MiXCR, keeping a single row per CDR3 protein. The table has 240,000 or so distinct CDR3 sequences, roughly 10% seen once. Sequenced material: memory T cells sorted from blood. These receptors originate from a man aged 50-59 years in good health. Each CDR3 is given with its conserved first and last residue. D genes are given only for firm matches. Part of the rows lack a size; the others show once, few, many or a class for expanded clones.

>TRBV4-2|.|TRBJ2-1|many
TGTGCCAGCAGCCCTATGAGACTAGGTGACAATGAGCAGTTCTTC
CASSPMRLGDNEQFF
>TRBV7-8|.|TRBJ2-2|many
TGTGCCAGCAGCTTCGACACCGGGGAGCTGTTTTTT
CASSFDTGELFF
>TRBV4-3|.|TRBJ2-3|many
TGCGCCAGCAGCCAGGCAGGGCGCACAGATACGCAGTATTTT
CASSQAGRTDTQYF
>TRBV3-1|TRBD2|TRBJ2-3|few
TGTGCCAGCAGCCCCGGACTAGCGGGGGGGGATACGCAGTATTTT
CASSPGLAGGDTQYF
>TRBV25-1|.|TRBJ1-3|few
TGTGCCAGCAGTGAACCTCCGGGACACGGTTCCCTATATGCTGGAAACACCATATATTTT
CASSEPPGHGSLYAGNTIYF
>TRBV10-3|.|TRBJ2-3|.
TGTGCCATCAGTGGGGACAGCACAGATACGCAGTATTTT
CAISGDSTDTQYF
>TRBV10-2|.|TRBJ2-1|many
TGCGCCAGCAGTGAGTCGAATTTGGGGCTGGTTTACAATGAGCAGTTCTTC
CASSESNLGLVYNEQFF
>TRBV12-3/TRBV12-4|.|TRBJ2-1|.
TGTGCCAGCAGTAGGGGGGGGACACGGAGCTACAATGAGCAGTTCTTC
CASSRGGTRSYNEQFF
>TRBV7-6|TRBD1|TRBJ1-6|few
TGTGCCAGCAGCCTGGGACAGAGAGATTCACCCCTCCACTTT
CASSLGQRDSPLHF
>TRBV30|.|TRBJ2-3|many
TGTGCCTGGAGTGTGGCAGCAGATACGCAGTATTTT
CAWSVAADTQYF
>TRBV11-3|TRBD1|TRBJ2-2|.
TGTGCCAGCAGCTTAGTAGGGGCAGGGGGCACCGGGGAGCTGTTTTTT
CASSLVGAGGTGELFF
>TRBV6-4|TRBD2|TRBJ2-3|few
TGTGCCAGCAGCGAGACTAGCGGGAGGGCAGATACGCAGTATTTT
CASSETSGRADTQYF
>TRBV9|TRBD1|TRBJ2-2|few
TGTGCCAGCAGCGCCAACCCCGGGACAGAGACCGGGGAGCTGTTTTTT
CASSANPGTETGELFF
>TRBV11-1|.|TRBJ2-2|few
TGTGCCAGCAGCTCCTCAGGGGGGTCGAACACCGGGGAGCTGTTTTTT
CASSSSGGSNTGELFF
>TRBV5-1|TRBD1|TRBJ2-7|.
TGCGCCAGCAGCTGGGCGACAGGGACCTACGAGCAGTACTTC
CASSWATGTYEQYF
>TRBV4-3|TRBD2|TRBJ2-5|many
TGCGCCAGCAGCCAAGGACTAGCGGGGGGGATCCAAGAGACCCAGTACTTC
CASSQGLAGGIQETQYF
>TRBV7-9|TRBD2|TRBJ2-1|.
TGTGCCAGCAGCTCCCTCCAGCGGGAGGGAGGAAATGAGCAGTTCTTC
CASSSLQREGGNEQFF
>TRBV28|TRBD1|TRBJ1-5|few
TGTGCCAGCAGGGCTCCCGGGACAGGGATCAATCAGCCCCAGCATTTT
CASRAPGTGINQPQHF
>TRBV20-1|TRBD1|TRBJ1-1|.
TGCAGTGCTAAGGGCGGCGGGACAGGGGGTGTGTCTGAAGCTTTCTTT
CSAKGGGTGGVSEAFF
>TRBV28|.|TRBJ1-1|few
TGTGCCAGCAGTTTATGGGGGGGGGACACTGAAGCTTTCTTT
CASSLWGGDTEAFF
>TRBV25-1|TRBD2|TRBJ2-1|many
TGTGCCAGCAGTTCCACCCTTCGGGACTACTACAATGAGCAGTTCTTC
CASSSTLRDYYNEQFF
>TRBV27|.|TRBJ1-4|few
TGTGCCAGCCGACAGGCTAATGAAAAACTGTTTTTT
CASRQANEKLFF
>TRBV18|TRBD1|TRBJ2-2|.
TGTGCCAGCTCACCACGGGACAGGGGATCGAACACCGGGGAGCTGTTTTTT
CASSPRDRGSNTGELFF
>TRBV7-3|TRBD1|TRBJ1-6|.
TGTGCCAGCAGCTTAAGTAACAGGGGTAATTCACCCCTCCACTTT
CASSLSNRGNSPLHF
>TRBV29-1|TRBD2|TRBJ2-1|few
TGCAGCGTCCGAGCGGGGGGATTAAACAATGAGCAGTTCTTC
CSVRAGGLNNEQFF
>TRBV28|TRBD1|TRBJ1-6|many
TGTGCCAGCACTCTTCACCTGACAGGGTACCGTAATTCACCCCTCCACTTT
CASTLHLTGYRNSPLHF
>TRBV10-3|.|TRBJ2-1|few
TGTGCCATCAGTGAGTCCTCCGAAGCTTACAATGAGCAGTTCTTC
CAISESSEAYNEQFF
>TRBV7-2|.|TRBJ2-5|once
TGTGCCAGCAGCCTCCGTGGGGCGGCAGACCAAGAGACCCAGTACTTC
CASSLRGAADQETQYF
>TRBV4-2|.|TRBJ1-2|.
TGTGCCAGCAGCCCATCCGGGACGATGTATGGCTACACCTTC
CASSPSGTMYGYTF
>TRBV12-3/TRBV12-4|TRBD1|TRBJ1-2|many
TGTGCCAGCAGTCCCCAGGGGGTAGGCTACACCTTC
CASSPQGVGYTF
>TRBV28|.|TRBJ2-3|many
TGTGCCAGCCGGAGATCAGATACGCAGTATTTT
CASRRSDTQYF
>TRBV4-1|.|TRBJ1-5|.
TGCGCCAGCAGCCAAGGGGCGGGTAATAGCAATCAGCCCCAGCATTTT
CASSQGAGNSNQPQHF
>TRBV5-1|.|TRBJ2-1|many
TGCGCCAGCAGGGTAGGACACAATGAACAGTTCTTC
CASRVGHNEQFF
>TRBV7-6|.|TRBJ1-3|few
TGTGCCAGCAGCTTAGAGGTTCCCGGGACCCCCTCTGGAAACACCATATATTTT
CASSLEVPGTPSGNTIYF
>TRBV10-3|.|TRBJ2-7|few
TGTGCCATCAGTCCCTCGGGGCCCTACGAGCAGTACTTC
CAISPSGPYEQYF
>TRBV28|.|TRBJ1-2|.
TGTGCCAGCCGCGCAACGGGGAACTATGGCTACACCTTC
CASRATGNYGYTF
>TRBV3-1|TRBD1|TRBJ2-2|many
TGTGCCAGCAGCCAAGAGGGGTGCTGGGACAGGGGGTCCGGGGAGCTGTTTTTT
CASSQEGCWDRGSGELFF
>TRBV30|.|TRBJ2-2|.
TGTGCCTGGAGAAGACAGAACACCGGGGAGCTGTTTTTT
CAWRRQNTGELFF
>TRBV11-2|.|TRBJ2-5|.
TGTGCCAGCAGCTTAGGGGGGGGCCCGGAGACCCAGTACTTC
CASSLGGGPETQYF
>TRBV6-1|TRBD2|TRBJ2-1|many
TGTGCCAGCAGCGGGACTAGCGGACCCTTCTCCTACAATGAGCAGTTCTTC
CASSGTSGPFSYNEQFF
>TRBV7-2|TRBD1|TRBJ2-3|many
TGTGCCAGCAGCTGGACAGGTAGCACAGATACGCAGTATTTT
CASSWTGSTDTQYF
>TRBV6-1|.|TRBJ2-5|few
TGTGCCAGCAGTGAAACTTCCGGCGCAGAGACCCAGTACTTC
CASSETSGAETQYF
>TRBV4-1|TRBD2|TRBJ2-3|.
TGCGCCAGCAGCCAAGAACGGACTAGCGCCGCCTCCTCCCTTAGCACAGATACGCAGTATTTT
CASSQERTSAASSLSTDTQYF
>TRBV20-1|.|TRBJ2-3|many
TGCAGTGCTAGAGATTCGACCACAGATACGCAGTATTTT
CSARDSTTDTQYF
>TRBV6-1|.|TRBJ2-2|once
TGTGCCAGCAGTCAACGAAGGGCGGGCGGGGAGCTGTTTTTT
CASSQRRAGGELFF
>TRBV6-1|TRBD1|TRBJ2-4|many
TGTGCCAGCAGTGCCGCCTCGGGACAGAGGGCTTGGGGCAAAAACATTCAGTACTTC
CASSAASGQRAWGKNIQYF
>TRBV5-6|.|TRBJ2-3|many
TGTGCCAGCAGCTGGACTAGCACAGATACGCAGTATTTT
CASSWTSTDTQYF
>TRBV5-1|.|TRBJ2-1|many
TGCGCCAGCAGCTTGAACATCTACAATGAGCAGTTCTTC
CASSLNIYNEQFF
>TRBV4-1|.|TRBJ2-3|.
TGCGCCAGCAGCCAGGGGGAAACAGATACGCAGTATTTT
CASSQGETDTQYF